Sequencing of this TCR beta chain was carried out in a study of T cell repertoires in ileal Crohn's disease. At the level of the study: Median disease duration was 7.9 years; 30% to 35% smoked at surgery. Study-wide results and caveats: Clonal expansions were more frequent in active smokers than non-smokers at surgery.

Comments on this clone: Its matching antigen is unknown.

Included were adult ileal or ileocolonic Crohn's patients indicated for ileocolonic resection. Deletions cut 2 bases from V and 1 base from J, with 23 bases between. This CDR3 is built from 19 residues. Germline lookup yields CDR1 LGHNA and CDR2 YSLEER. TCRB immunosequencing input was approximately 510 nanograms of biopsy DNA per sample. The assay was immunoSEQ multiplex PCR, and TCRdb's table has in-frame clones only and misses some. The sample holds fewer than 10,000 clones, under 85% seen once. Sequenced: ileal tissue. The chain has TRBV4-3 and TRBJ1-1, with D perhaps TRBD1 (5 bases). The TCR was taken from an adult with Crohn's disease. The CDR3 sequence is CASSQIRAGSGAGNTEAFF. The CDR3 region has the DNA TGCGCCAGCAGCCAAATAAGGGCGGGGAGTGGGGCGGGGAACACTGAAGCTTTCTTT.